This T cell receptor beta chain was captured by sequencing in a study of T cells in Graves' hyperthyroidism and ophthalmopathy. This clonotype was seen many times. RNA transcripts provided the source from which TCR beta CDR3 regions were amplified. Carried out on the TCR CDR3, a first-round RT-PCR used the HTBI primer set. In TCRdb, the multiplex PCR reads were re-called with MiXCR into one record per CDR3 protein. Of about 550,000 distinct CDR3 sequences in the sample, under 25% are singletons; the top ten hold around 27%. Germline values: CDR1 LNHDA, CDR2 SQIVND (reference sequence). The CDR3 is 13 residues long. Deletions cut 5 bases from V and 5 bases from J, with 10 bases between.

The chain joins TRBV19 to TRBJ1-5; tentatively, D is TRBD1 (6 bases). This clonotype was sampled from a man younger than 35 with Graves' hyperthyroidism. The sequenced sample was blood. CDR3 region: CASSAYRDQPQHF. The DNA of the CDR3 is TGTGCCAGTAGTGCTTACAGGGATCAGCCCCAGCATTTT.